This TCR beta chain was identified during a study of T cell responses to AZD1222 COVID-19 vaccine. Overall study: Second-dose recipients at about 4 or about 12 weeks were treated as one pooled group. Study outcomes and limitations: Spike-wide vaccine-associated CD4 TCRs dominated at 160-218 and 743-854. The sample set comprised mostly white British donors with more females, and clonal diversity was possibly underestimated.

About this clone: Its antigen is currently unknown.

TCRdb's copy holds only in-frame clones and misses some; the assay was immunoSEQ multiplex PCR. This sample carries about 120,000 clones, over 75% of them seen once, and the ten largest clones take around 9.4%. Losses at the gene ends were 4 bases for V and 14 bases for J; bases not matched to a gene: 10. The CDR3 spans 15 residues. Germline loops: CDR1 LNHDA, CDR2 SQIVND (reference sequence). The sample consisted of peripheral blood, taken on day 0 of AZD1222 vaccination. V usage is TRBV19 and J usage is TRBJ2-5; 16 bases map to TRBD2. The clonotype was recovered from an adult in good health. CDR3 bases: TGTGCCAGTAGTAGGACCGGGACTAGCGGGGGGGCAATCTACTTC. Translating it yields CASSRTGTSGGAIYF.